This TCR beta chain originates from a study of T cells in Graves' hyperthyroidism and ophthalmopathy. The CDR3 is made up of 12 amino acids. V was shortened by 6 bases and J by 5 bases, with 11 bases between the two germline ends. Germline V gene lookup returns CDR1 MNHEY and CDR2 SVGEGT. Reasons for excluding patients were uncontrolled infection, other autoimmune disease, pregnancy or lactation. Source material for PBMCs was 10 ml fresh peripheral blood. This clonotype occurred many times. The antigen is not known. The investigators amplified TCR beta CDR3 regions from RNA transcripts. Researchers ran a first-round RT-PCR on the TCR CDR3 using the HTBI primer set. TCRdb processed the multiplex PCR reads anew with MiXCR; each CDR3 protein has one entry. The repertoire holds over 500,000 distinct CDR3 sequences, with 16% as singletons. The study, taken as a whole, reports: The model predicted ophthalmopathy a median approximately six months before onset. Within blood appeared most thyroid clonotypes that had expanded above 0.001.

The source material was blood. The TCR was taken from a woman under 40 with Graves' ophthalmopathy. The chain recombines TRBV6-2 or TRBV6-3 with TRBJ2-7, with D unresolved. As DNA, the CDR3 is TGTGCCAGCAGCGACCTAAACAACGAGCAGTACTTC. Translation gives CASSDLNNEQYF.